This TCR beta chain was sequenced during a study of cytomegalovirus exposure and HLA in healthy donors (dated by TCRdb to 2016 to 2017). In terms of the full investigation: An earlier analysis of 587 of the donors reported 276 Gb of sequence data and 117 million unique TCR beta sequences obtained from about 179 million T cells. Genome-wide SNP genotypes for about 65% of the 666 donors were used in a later genetic analysis, which treated that subset as a discovery cohort. Donor age, sex, ethnicity and CMV serostatus were compiled together with the repertoire data. Using immunosequencing, the study profiled T cell repertoires from 666 subjects and related those repertoires to cytomegalovirus serostatus. A separate validation cohort of roughly 130 different subjects was used in addition to the approximately 670-subject first cohort. HLA typing covered class I and class II loci at four-digit resolution. Several DR-DQ haplotypes were treated as single units for association and clustering because of strong linkage in the cohort. To decide whether each TCR beta V gene segment behaved as functional or pseudogenic, an earlier analysis of some 600 of the donors relied on high-throughput TCR beta sequencing. In the later analysis, no new phenotypic data were used to find candidate immune exposures; instead, reliance was placed on TCR beta sequences and their occurrence across donors. In a later analysis, previously published TCR beta repertoires from 550 to 750 donors were re-analyzed and high-resolution HLA genotyping was added so that TCR occurrence patterns could be studied. The study aimed to test whether signatures of past pathogen exposure could be identified by cataloging public T cell receptors. Approximately 330 gigabases of sequencing data and approximately 92 million unique TCR sequences made up an early release that covered under 750 HLA-typed donors. All discovery cohort repertoires had been generated on a single sequencing platform. Typing coverage differed by locus: A, B, C, DRB1 and DQB1 were typed in roughly 620-640 donors, DQA1 in around 500, DPA1 in some 610, and DPB1 in 400 to 490. To predict cytomegalovirus infection status, the study combined high-throughput TCR immunosequencing, statistical association of individual TCRs with disease status, and machine learning. Across about 380 genotyped donors of the cohort, an average of about 240,000 unique TCR beta nucleotide sequences per donor were sequenced, and 15% to 20% of those sequences were non-productive. Among the roughly 380 genotyped donors, around 81% belonged to the genetic ancestry cluster associated with self-reported Caucasian donors. Findings and caveats that apply to the study as a whole: Linkage disequilibrium might explain the correlated functional status among segregating V segments, but an unknown experimental factor could not be excluded. Most TCR sequences were observed very rarely across donors, whereas some public TCRs were present in many individuals. A later genetic analysis reported fewer N-insertions in productive TCRs among donors in an Asian-associated ancestry cluster than the approximately 670-donor mean. According to a later analysis, TCR association rates differed among HLA loci, with DRB1 alleles showing the most associated TCRs and HLA-C alleles showing the fewest. A further reported finding was that TCR beta sequences accurately predicted the HLA-A and HLA-B alleles for most subjects in the first cohort. According to a later analysis, parvovirus B19, influenza, CMV and Epstein-Barr virus appeared linked to several top co-occurrence clusters. An association between a missense DCLRE1C variant and V-gene and J-gene trimming of TCR beta chains was found in a later genetic analysis and replicated in an independent cohort. According to the authors, the approach could potentially be generalized to other disease states and immunological phenotypes. An earlier analysis of some 560 of the donors showed that most TCR beta V segments appeared in productive rearrangements either about 87% or about 30% of the time, which broadly matched IMGT annotations. Strong co-occurrence of HLA alleles, especially DR and DQ, made assigning TCR associations to individual alleles difficult. Presence/absence analyses assumed roughly uniform sequencing depth across donors, an assumption that may not hold. According to a later analysis, most CMV-associated TCR beta chains appeared to be HLA-restricted, and the HLA associations seemed to be driven largely by CMV exposure. In the study, around 150 TCR beta chains were listed as associated with cytomegalovirus. A group of highly shared sequence variants was considered likely to be a technical artifact of the sequencing pipeline. This cohort had only TCR beta chains sequenced, and the lack of alpha or paired-chain data limited which features could be detected. The classifier was reported to diagnose cytomegalovirus status with high specificity and sensitivity in both the original and validation cohorts. A later analysis found that HLA-associated TCR beta chains were more clonally expanded and had lower generation probabilities than equally common non-associated chains. Because HLA typing was missing for some donors at each locus, association tests included only the typed subset. Over 15 rarely observed V segments, including chromosome 9 orphons, were excluded from the earlier analysis of several hundred of the donors because counts were too low. A few of the identified cytomegalovirus-associated TCR beta chains were confirmed in vitro to be specific for cytomegalovirus antigens. At a false discovery rate of 0.05, a later analysis linked under 20,000 TCR beta sequences to specific HLA alleles. The only immune exposure information available for the cohort was CMV serostatus.

The cohort comprised around 690 healthy bone marrow donors. All cohort members were sampled while nominally healthy, although unrecorded immune exposures were likely present. The donor was CMV seronegative and was included in the group of 352 seronegative cohort members. Every donor gave a peripheral blood sample, and the peripheral blood mononuclear cells from that sample were used for TCR beta sequencing. Genomic DNA was extracted from the blood cell samples with the Qiagen DNeasy Blood Extraction Kit. As regards this clone: Its antigen is still unknown. The record has no base qualities; no much larger clone is one base away.

Libraries were prepared through the immunoSEQ multiplex PCR assay. The multiplex PCR relied on a mix of 60 forward primers for TCR Vbeta segments and 13 reverse primers for TCR Jbeta segments. The CDR3 region of rearranged TCR beta genes was amplified from genomic DNA by a multiplex PCR assay. The Illumina HiSeq System was used to sequence the amplified TCR beta libraries as 87-base-pair reads. The authors' pipeline ran thus. A later analysis counted 75 million to 100 million unique TCR beta chains across the approximately 700 repertoires, and about 10 million of these chains were shared by at least two donors. Raw reads were error-corrected and collapsed into unique sequences with a nearest-neighbor algorithm that merged closely related sequences to remove PCR and sequencing errors. Alignment of CDR3 sequences to IMGT reference sequences was used to assign V, D and J gene segments. Each retained sequence needed at least a six-nucleotide match to both a V gene segment and a J gene segment. Rearrangements were called productive when the CDR3 lacked stop codons and stayed in frame with V and J; all others were non-productive. Following IMGT convention, CDR3 was defined as the stretch from the second conserved V-encoded cysteine to the conserved J-encoded phenylalanine. In an earlier analysis of roughly 610 of the donors, sequences lacking an unambiguous match to a single V gene segment were excluded. An earlier analysis of 587 of the donors classified V segments as functional when productive rearrangements were above 56.7% and as segregating when the standard deviation between donors was above 5%. A statistical classification framework was developed to diagnose cytomegalovirus status using the catalog of TCR beta chain sequences. V and J gene assignment, in a later analysis, came from comparing TCR nucleotide sequences with IMGT/GENE-DB human TR gene sequences. The TCRdist pipeline was used in a later analysis to assign CDR3 sequences and most-parsimonious VDJ recombination scenarios. A later analysis defined each TCR beta chain by its CDR3 amino acid sequence plus V-gene family, and excluded reads lacking a unique V-gene family. A later analysis removed roughly 590 highly shared, low-generation-probability nucleotide sequences to deal with suspected cross-contamination and a sequencing artifact. In a later analysis, a clonal expansion index was calculated for each public chain from normalized within-repertoire ranks of inferred template counts. Generation probabilities in a later analysis came from a VDJ recombination model fitted to out-of-frame rearrangements, and those results were checked against IGoR. In a later analysis, TCR-TCR, TCR-HLA and TCR-CMV co-occurrence was scored with hypergeometric tests, and a repertoire-size bias correction was applied to TCR pairs. A later analysis estimated false discovery rates by permuting HLA or CMV assignments 20 times. In a later analysis, co-occurring TCRs were grouped with DBSCAN, and TCRdist sequence similarity was added when clustering was performed within HLA-allele-positive subsets. Repertoires with fewer than 30,000 or more than 120,000 public chains were left out of co-occurrence clustering, as were a few repertoires with anomalous nucleotide sharing. Not all clones reach the TCRdb copy of this immuneACCESS table, which keeps in-frame sequences only. Checked studies attribute under half of the gap to unresolved V genes and leave the rest unexplained. D and trimming come from the DNA, and the V and J calls and clone size come from that table. The sample has fewer than 200,000 clones on record, around 80% of them singletons. In total, the top ten clones hold under 0.75% of the sample.

The TCR comes from a woman between 35 and 50 years old in good health and CMV-seronegative. The sequenced material came from PBMCs.

The CDR3 has the sequence CASTSLDTFQETQYF. Read as DNA, the sequence is TGTGCCAGCACCTCATTGGACACGTTTCAGGAGACCCAGTACTTC. The chain was built from TRBV28 and TRBJ2-5, and TRBD1 may be the D gene, going by 5 matching bases. Sequences MDHEN (CDR1) and SYDVKM (CDR2) are obtained from the germline V gene. From the cysteine up to the phenylalanine, the CDR3 has a length of 15 residues. CDR3 DNA is the only sequence kept; it has 45 bases, read in frame from the first base. Trimming costs V 7 bases and J 5 bases, and their ends lie 20 bases apart.